A single sample is the source of the 14 T cell receptor beta chains below, sequenced in a study of PD-1 blockade in classical Hodgkin lymphoma. All the patients suffered relapse after autologous stem cell transplantation, and brentuximab vedotin exposure differed. Using immunoSEQ multiplex PCR, the repertoire was profiled, and TCRdb retains in-frame clones only, with some absent. The data hold around 20,000 clones, with about nine tenths observed a single time. The sequences come from peripheral blood mononuclear cells (PBMCs), collected before the second cycle of nivolumab. The receptors were gathered from a human donor with classical Hodgkin lymphoma.

The chain uses TRBV25-1 and TRBJ1-1; D is perhaps TRBD1 (6 bases). The CDR3 has 16 amino acids. V lost 0 bases, J lost 3 bases, and 14 bases lay in between. Germline V gene sequence: CDR1 MGHDK, CDR2 SYGVNS. CDR3 residues: CASSEYSTGKDTEAFF. The CDR3 DNA sequence: TGTGCCAGCAGTGAATATTCTACAGGGAAGGACACTGAAGCTTTCTTT.

The gene calls are TRBV5-4 and TRBJ2-1, with D tentatively TRBD2 (7 bases). Germline CDR1 is SGHNT and CDR2 is YYREEE (reference sequence). The ends were cut back, 0 bases at V and 7 bases at J, with 17 bases in the middle. The CDR3 length is 16 residues. The CDR3 sequence: CASSLDGGAYPNEQFF. The CDR3 DNA follows: TGTGCCAGCAGCTTGGATGGGGGGGCCTACCCAAATGAGCAGTTCTTC.

The rearrangement links TRBV10-3 to TRBJ1-1; D uncertain. The V gene lost 4 bases and the J gene lost 0 bases, with 3 bases spanning the gap. Germline assignment: CDR1 ENHRY and CDR2 SYGVKD. The length of the CDR3 is 12 residues. The CDR3 here is CAISGLNTEAFF. The CDR3 DNA sequence: TGTGCCATCAGTGGGCTGAACACTGAAGCTTTCTTT.

The chain carries TRBV11-2 and TRBJ2-1, with unresolved D. With 2 bases removed from V and 8 bases from J, the gap between germline ends came to 19 bases. Germline-derived CDR1 and CDR2 are SGHAT and FQNNGV. This CDR3 is 16 amino acids long. The CDR3 here is CASSLKGYIPLDEQFF. As DNA, the CDR3 is TGTGCCAGCAGCTTAAAAGGGTATATCCCATTGGATGAGCAGTTCTTC.

The chain has TRBV5-1 and TRBJ2-1; D not resolved. The CDR3 is 15 amino acids. Germline CDR1 SGHRS, CDR2 YFSETQ. V dropped 0 bases and J dropped 5 bases, with 12 bases sitting between them. The CDR3, as DNA: TGCGCCAGCAGCTTGGCCCTTGGATCTCACAATGAGCAGTTCTTC. Protein product: CASSLALGSHNEQFF. Looking up the rest from reference TRBV5-1 and TRBJ2-1 gives the full variable domain: KAGVTQTPRYLIKTRGQQVTLSCSPISGHRSVSWYQQTPGQGLQFLFEYFSETQRNKGNFPGRFSGRQFSNSRSEMNVSTLELGDSALYLCASSLALGSHNEQFFGPGTRLTVL.

The V call is TRBV19, the J call TRBJ2-7; D is possibly TRBD1 (6 bases). Trimming removed 1 base from V and 3 bases from J, with 13 bases in between. Germline CDR1 reads LNHDA; CDR2 reads SQIVND (reference sequence). The CDR3 runs 15 residues. Written as DNA, the CDR3 is TGTGCCAGTAGTATAGTTCAAGGGGGTCACTACGAGCAGTACTTC. Its translation: CASSIVQGGHYEQYF.

This chain connects TRBV19 to TRBJ2-3, with a weak D call TRBD1 (6 bases). The CDR3 loop spans 12 amino acids. Germline lookup yields CDR1 LNHDA and CDR2 SQIVND (reference sequence). V lost 9 bases, J lost 0 bases, and 7 bases lay in between. This CDR3 reads CARQGSTDTQYF. The CDR3 DNA reads TGTGCCAGACAGGGTAGCACAGATACGCAGTATTTT.

The V call is TRBV5-1, the J call TRBJ2-3, with D uncertain. Trimming took off 4 bases at V and 0 bases at J, with 12 bases between the two ends. Germline V gene lookup returns CDR1 SGHRS and CDR2 YFSETQ. There are 15 residues in the CDR3. CDR3 in amino acids: CASSRLVQSTDTQYF. The CDR3 region has the DNA TGCGCCAGCAGCCGTTTAGTACAAAGCACAGATACGCAGTATTTT.

The V gene is TRBV7-2, the J gene TRBJ2-4; TRBD2 agrees at 7 bases. The junction had 14 bases not matched to a gene; V was cut back by 5 bases and J by 7 bases. From germline, CDR1 is SGHTA and CDR2 FQGNSA. The CDR3 extends over 16 amino acids. This chain's CDR3 is CASSRGGGGRENIQYF. The DNA of the CDR3 is TGTGCCAGCAGCCGCGGGGGTGGAGGACGGGAGAACATTCAGTACTTC.

The chain links TRBV6-6 to TRBJ1-6, with TRBD1 matching over 8 bases. CDR1 and CDR2 (germline): MNHNY, SVGAGI (reference sequence). The CDR3 consists of 15 residues. After removal of 6 bases from V and 7 bases from J, the junction contained 8 bases not matched to a gene. DNA of the CDR3: TGTGCCAGCAGCCAACAGGGGGTGAGGAATTCACCCCTCCACTTT. It translates to CASSQQGVRNSPLHF.

V gene TRBV7-9 combines with J gene TRBJ1-1; tentatively, D is TRBD1 (6 bases). Trimming took 1 base from V and 5 from J, leaving 17 bases between them. The CDR3 extends over 16 amino acids. Germline CDR1 SEHNR, CDR2 FQNEAQ (reference sequence). The DNA for the CDR3 is TGTGCCAGCAGCTTAGGCGGGACACGGGGTGGGACTGAAGCTTTCTTT. This gives the protein CASSLGGTRGGTEAFF.

For the CDR3, the DNA is TGTGCCAGCGCCCTAGCGGGGCAAGTTCGTGGGACCCAGTACTTC. Protein: CASALAGQVRGTQYF. The V gene is TRBV11-2, the J gene TRBJ2-5; 9 bases match TRBD2. Germline loops: CDR1 SGHAT, CDR2 FQNNGV. The trim removed 8 bases at V and 7 bases at J, leaving 14 bases unmatched. The CDR3 totals 15 residues.

The chain uses TRBV11-2 and TRBJ1-6; unclear D gene. The CDR3 is made up of 13 amino acids. Trimming removed 1 base from V and 10 bases from J, with 8 bases in between. Germline values: CDR1 SGHAT, CDR2 FQNNGV. CDR3 in DNA: TGTGCCAGCAGCTTAGGGGTAGGGTCACCCCTCCACTTT. This sequence encodes CASSLGVGSPLHF.

The chain recombines TRBV5-1 with TRBJ1-1; D uncertain. Deletions cut 0 bases from V and 6 bases from J, with 9 bases between. Germline CDR1 is SGHRS and CDR2 is YFSETQ. The CDR3 loop spans 13 amino acids. Written as DNA, the CDR3 is TGCGCCAGCAGCTTGGGTCGTCTGGCTGAAGCTTTCTTT. Amino acids: CASSLGRLAEAFF.